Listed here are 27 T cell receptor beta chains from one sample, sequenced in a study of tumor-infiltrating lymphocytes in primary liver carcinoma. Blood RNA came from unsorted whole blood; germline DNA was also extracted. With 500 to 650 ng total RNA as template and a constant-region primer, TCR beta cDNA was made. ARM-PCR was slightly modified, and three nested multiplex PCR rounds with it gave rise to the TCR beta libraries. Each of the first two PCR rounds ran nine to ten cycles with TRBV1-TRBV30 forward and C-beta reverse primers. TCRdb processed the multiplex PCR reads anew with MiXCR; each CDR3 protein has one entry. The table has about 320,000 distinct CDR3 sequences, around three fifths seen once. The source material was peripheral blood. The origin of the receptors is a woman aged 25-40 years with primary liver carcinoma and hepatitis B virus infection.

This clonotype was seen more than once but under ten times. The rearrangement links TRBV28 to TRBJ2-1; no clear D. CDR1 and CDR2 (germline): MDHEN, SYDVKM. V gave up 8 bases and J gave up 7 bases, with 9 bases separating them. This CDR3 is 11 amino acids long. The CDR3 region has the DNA TGTGCCAGCGGAGAAGAGAATGAGCAGTTCTTC. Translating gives CASGEENEQFF.

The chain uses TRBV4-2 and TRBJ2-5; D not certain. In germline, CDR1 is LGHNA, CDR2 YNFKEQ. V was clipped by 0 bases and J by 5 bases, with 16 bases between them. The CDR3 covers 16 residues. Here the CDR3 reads CASSQDGGVRRETQYF. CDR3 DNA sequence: TGTGCCAGCAGCCAAGATGGTGGGGTGAGACGGGAGACCCAGTACTTC.

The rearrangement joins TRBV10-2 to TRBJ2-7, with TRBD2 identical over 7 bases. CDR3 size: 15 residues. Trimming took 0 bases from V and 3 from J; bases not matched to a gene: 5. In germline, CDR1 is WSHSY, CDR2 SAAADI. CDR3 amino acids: CASSESRLADYEQYF. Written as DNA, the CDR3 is TGCGCCAGCAGTGAGTCAAGGCTAGCGGACTACGAGCAGTACTTC.

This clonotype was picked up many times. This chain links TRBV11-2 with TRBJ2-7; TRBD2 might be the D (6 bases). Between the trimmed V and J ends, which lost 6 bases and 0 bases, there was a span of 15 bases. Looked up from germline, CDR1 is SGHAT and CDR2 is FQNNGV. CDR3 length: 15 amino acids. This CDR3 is CASSRLDRGSYEQYF. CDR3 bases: TGTGCCAGCAGTAGACTAGATAGGGGCTCCTACGAGCAGTACTTC.

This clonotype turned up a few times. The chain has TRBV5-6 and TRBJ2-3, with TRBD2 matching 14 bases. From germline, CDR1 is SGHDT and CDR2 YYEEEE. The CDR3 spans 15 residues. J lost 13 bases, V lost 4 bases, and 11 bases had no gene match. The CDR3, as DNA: TGTGCCAGCAGCCGCGGGGGGACTAGCGGGAGCCCGAAGTATTTT. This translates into CASSRGGTSGSPKYF.

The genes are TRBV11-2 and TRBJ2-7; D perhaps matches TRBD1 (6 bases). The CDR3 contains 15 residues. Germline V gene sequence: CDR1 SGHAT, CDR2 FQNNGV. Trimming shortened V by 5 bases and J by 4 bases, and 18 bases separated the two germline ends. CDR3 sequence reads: CASSKLTGQNYEQYF. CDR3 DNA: TGTGCCAGCAGCAAGCTAACAGGACAGAATTACGAGCAGTACTTC.

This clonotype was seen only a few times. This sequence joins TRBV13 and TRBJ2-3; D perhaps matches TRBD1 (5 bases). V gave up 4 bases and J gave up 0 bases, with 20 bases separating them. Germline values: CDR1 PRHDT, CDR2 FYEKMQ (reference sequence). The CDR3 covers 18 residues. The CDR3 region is CASSSPSPDTESTDTQYF. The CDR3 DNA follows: TGTGCCAGCAGCTCTCCTTCACCGGACACTGAGAGCACAGATACGCAGTATTTT. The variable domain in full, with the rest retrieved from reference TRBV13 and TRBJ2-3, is AAGVIQSPRHLIKEKRETATLKCYPIPRHDTVYWYQQGPGQDPQFLISFYEKMQSDKGSIPDRFSAQQFSDYHSELNMSSLELGDSALYFCASSSPSPDTESTDTQYFGPGTRLTVL.

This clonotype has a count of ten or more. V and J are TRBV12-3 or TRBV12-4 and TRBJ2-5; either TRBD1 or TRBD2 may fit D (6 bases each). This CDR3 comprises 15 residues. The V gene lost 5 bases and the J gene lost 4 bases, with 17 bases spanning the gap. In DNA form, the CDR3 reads TGTGCCAGCAGTGAAAGGGGGGCGCGGAGAGAGACCCAGTACTTC. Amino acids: CASSERGARRETQYF.

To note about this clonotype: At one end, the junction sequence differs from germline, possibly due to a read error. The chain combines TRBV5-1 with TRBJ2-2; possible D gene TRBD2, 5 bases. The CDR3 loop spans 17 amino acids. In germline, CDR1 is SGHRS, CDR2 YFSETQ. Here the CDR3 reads CASSLGHRDKNTGELLF. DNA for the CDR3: TGCGCCAGCAGCTTGGGGCACAGAGACAAGAACACCGGGGAGCTGCTTTTT.

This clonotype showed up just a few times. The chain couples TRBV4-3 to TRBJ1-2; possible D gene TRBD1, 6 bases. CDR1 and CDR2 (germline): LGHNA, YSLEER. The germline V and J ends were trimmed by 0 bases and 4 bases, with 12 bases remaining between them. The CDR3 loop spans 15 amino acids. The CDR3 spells CASSQERGGSYGYTF. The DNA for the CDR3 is TGCGCCAGCAGCCAAGAGAGAGGGGGTTCCTATGGCTACACCTTC.

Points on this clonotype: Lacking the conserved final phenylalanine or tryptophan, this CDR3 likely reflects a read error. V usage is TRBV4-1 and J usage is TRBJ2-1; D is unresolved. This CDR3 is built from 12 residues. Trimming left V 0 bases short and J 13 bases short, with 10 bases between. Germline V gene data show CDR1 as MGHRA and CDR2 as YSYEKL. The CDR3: CASSQDFGFQFL. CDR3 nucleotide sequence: TGCGCCAGCAGCCAAGATTTCGGGTTCCAGTTCCTC.

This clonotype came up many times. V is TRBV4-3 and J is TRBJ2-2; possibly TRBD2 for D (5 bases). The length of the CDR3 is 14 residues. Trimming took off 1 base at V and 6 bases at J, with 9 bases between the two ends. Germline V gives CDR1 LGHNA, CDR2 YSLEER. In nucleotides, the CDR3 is TGCGCCAGCAGCCAAGGGCTAGCCGCCGGGGAGCTGTTTTTT. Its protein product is CASSQGLAAGELFF.

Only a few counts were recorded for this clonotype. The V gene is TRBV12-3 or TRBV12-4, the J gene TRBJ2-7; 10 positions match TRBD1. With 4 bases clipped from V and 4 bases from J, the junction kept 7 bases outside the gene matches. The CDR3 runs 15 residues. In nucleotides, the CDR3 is TGTGCCAGCAGTTCTCCGGGACAGGGGCAATACGAGCAGTACTTC. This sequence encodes CASSSPGQGQYEQYF.

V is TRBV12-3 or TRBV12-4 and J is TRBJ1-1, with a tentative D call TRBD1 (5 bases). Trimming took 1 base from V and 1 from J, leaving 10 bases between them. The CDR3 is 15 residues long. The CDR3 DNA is TGTGCCAGCAGTTTAGAGCGAACAGGGAACACTGAAGCTTTCTTT. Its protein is CASSLERTGNTEAFF.

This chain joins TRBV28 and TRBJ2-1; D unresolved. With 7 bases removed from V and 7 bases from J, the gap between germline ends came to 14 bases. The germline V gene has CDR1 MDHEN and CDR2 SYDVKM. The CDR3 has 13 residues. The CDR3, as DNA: TGTGCCAGCACTTCTGATACGGAAAATGAGCAGTTCTTC. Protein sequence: CASTSDTENEQFF.

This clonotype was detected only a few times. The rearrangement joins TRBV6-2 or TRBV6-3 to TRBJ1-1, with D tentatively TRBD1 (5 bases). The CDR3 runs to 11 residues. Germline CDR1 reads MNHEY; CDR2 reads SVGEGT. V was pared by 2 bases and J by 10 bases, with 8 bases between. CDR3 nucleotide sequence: TGTGCCAGCAGTTACCCGGGACCAGCTTTCTTT. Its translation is CASSYPGPAFF.

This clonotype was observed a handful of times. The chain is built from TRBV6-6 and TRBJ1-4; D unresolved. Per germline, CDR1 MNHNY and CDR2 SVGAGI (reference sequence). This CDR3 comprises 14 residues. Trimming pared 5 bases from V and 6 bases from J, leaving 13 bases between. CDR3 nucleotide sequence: TGTGCCAGCAGTCACGGAAATCGGGATGAAAAACTGTTTTTT. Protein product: CASSHGNRDEKLFF.

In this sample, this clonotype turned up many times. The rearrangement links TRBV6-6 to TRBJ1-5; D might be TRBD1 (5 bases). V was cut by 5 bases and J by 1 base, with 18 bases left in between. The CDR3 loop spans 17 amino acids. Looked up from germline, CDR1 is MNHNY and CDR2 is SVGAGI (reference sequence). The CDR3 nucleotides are TGTGCCAGCAGTCCCCCGGGGGGAAGTGGCAGCAATCAGCCCCAGCATTTT. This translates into CASSPPGGSGSNQPQHF.

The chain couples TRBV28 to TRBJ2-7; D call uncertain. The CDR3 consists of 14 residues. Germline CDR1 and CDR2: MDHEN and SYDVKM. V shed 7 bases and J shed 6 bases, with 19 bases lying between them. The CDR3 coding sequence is TGTGCCAGCACTACTTCGGTGAGAGGCGGCGAGCAGTACTTC. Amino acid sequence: CASTTSVRGGEQYF.

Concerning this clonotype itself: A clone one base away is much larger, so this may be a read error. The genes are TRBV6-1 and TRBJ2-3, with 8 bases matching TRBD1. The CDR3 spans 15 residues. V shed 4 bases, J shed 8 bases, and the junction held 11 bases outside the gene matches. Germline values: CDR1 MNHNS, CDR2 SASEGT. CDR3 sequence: CASSAWTGTGGTQYF. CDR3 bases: TGTGCCAGCAGTGCTTGGACAGGGACCGGGGGTACGCAGTATTTT.

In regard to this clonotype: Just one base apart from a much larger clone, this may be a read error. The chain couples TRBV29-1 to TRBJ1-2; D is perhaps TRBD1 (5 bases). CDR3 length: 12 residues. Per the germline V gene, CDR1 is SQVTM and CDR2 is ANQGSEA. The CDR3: CSDHGGSKGCTF. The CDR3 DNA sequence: TGCAGCGACCATGGGGGGAGTAAGGGCTGCACCTTC.

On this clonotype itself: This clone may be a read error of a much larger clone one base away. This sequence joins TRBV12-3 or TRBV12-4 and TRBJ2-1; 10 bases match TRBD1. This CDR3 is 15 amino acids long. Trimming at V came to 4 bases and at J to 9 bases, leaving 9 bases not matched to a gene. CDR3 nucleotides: TGTGCCAGCAGTTACCCCGGGACAGGGGTCAGTGAGCAGTTCTTC. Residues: CASSYPGTGVSEQFF.

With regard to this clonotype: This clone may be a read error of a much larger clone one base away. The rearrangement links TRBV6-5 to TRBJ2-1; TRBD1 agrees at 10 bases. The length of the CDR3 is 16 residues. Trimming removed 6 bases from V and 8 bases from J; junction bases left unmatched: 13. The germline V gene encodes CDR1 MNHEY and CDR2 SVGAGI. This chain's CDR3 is CASRSVTGQGHHEQFF. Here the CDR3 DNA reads TGTGCCAGCAGGTCTGTGACGGGACAGGGGCATCATGAGCAGTTCTTC.

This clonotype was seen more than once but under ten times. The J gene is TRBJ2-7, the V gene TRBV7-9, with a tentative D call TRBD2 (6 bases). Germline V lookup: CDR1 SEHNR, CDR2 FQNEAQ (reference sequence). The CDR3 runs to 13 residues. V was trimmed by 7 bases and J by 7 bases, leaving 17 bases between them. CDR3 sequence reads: CASNLGGQGEQYF. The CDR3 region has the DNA TGTGCCAGCAACCTGGGGGGTCAAGGTGAGCAGTACTTC.

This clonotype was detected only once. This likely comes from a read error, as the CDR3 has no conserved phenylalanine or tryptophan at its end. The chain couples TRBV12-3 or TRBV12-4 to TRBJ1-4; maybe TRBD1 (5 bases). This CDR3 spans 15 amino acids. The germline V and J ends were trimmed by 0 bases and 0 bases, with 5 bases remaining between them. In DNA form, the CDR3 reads TGTGCCAGCAGTTTAGCAGGGGCAACTAATGAAAAACTGTTTTAT. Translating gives CASSLAGATNEKLFY.

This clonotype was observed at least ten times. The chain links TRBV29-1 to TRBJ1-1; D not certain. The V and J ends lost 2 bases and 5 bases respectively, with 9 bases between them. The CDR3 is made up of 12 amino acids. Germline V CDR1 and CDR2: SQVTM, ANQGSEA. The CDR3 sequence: CSVENDMTEAFF. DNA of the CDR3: TGCAGCGTTGAAAATGACATGACTGAAGCTTTCTTT.

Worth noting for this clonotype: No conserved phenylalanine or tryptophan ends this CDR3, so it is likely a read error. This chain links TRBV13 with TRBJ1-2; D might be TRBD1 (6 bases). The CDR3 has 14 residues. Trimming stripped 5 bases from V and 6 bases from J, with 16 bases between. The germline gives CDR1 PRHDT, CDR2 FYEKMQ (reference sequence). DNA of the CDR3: TGTGCCAGCAGCCTCCAACTCCACAGGGATGGCTACACCCTC. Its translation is CASSLQLHRDGYTL.